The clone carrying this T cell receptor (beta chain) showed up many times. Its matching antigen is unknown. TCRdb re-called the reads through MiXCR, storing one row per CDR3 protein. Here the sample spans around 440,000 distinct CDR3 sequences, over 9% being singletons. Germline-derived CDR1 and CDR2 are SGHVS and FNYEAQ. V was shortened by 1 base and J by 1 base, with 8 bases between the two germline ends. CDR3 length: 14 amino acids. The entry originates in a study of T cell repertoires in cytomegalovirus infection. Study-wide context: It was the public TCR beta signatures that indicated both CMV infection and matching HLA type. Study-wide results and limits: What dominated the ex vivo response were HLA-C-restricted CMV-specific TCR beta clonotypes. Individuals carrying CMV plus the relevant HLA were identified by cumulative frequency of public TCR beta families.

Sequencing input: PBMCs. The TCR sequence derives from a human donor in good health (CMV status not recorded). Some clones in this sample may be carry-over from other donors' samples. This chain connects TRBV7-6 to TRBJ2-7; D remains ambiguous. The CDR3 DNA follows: TGTGCCAGCAGCTTAGACCCAGCTTCCTACGAGCAGTACTTC. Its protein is CASSLDPASYEQYF.